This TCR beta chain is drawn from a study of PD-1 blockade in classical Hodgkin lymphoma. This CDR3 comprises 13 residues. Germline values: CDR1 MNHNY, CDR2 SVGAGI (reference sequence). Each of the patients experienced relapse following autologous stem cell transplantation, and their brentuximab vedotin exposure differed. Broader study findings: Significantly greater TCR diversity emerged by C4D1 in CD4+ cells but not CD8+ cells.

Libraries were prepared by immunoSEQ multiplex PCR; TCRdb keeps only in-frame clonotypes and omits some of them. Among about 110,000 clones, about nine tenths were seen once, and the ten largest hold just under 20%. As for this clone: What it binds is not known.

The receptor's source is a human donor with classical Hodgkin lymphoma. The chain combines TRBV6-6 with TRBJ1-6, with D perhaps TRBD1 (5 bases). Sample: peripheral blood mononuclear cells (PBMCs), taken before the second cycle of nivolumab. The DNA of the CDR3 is TGTGTGAGCACTGGGGGGACTGCGTGGACCCTCCACTTT. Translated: CVSTGGTAWTLHF.